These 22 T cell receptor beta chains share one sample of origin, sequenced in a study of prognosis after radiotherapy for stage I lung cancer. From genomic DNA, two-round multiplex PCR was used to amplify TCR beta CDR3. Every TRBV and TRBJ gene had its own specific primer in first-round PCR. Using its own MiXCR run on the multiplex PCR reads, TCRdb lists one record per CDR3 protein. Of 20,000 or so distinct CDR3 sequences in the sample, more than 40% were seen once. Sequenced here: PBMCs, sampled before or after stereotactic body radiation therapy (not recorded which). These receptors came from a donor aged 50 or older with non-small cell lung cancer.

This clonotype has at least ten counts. CDR3 coding DNA: TGTGCCAGCAGCTCCGCGGGAGGTACCGGGGAGCTGTTTTTT. Translating gives CASSSAGGTGELFF. The J gene is TRBJ2-2, the V gene TRBV7-3; 8 nucleotides align to TRBD2. The CDR3 spans 14 residues. Germline V lookup: CDR1 SGHTA, CDR2 FQGTGA. The V gene end was trimmed by 4 bases and the J gene end by 5 bases; junction bases not matched to a gene: 3.

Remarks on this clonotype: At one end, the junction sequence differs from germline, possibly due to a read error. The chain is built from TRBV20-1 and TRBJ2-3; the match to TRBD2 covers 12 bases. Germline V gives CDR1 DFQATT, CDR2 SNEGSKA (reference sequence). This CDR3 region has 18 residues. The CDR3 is CSSRWLAGGFTITDTQYF. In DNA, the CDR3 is TGCAGTTCTAGATGGCTAGCGGGGGGGTTTACTATCACAGATACGCAGTATTTT.

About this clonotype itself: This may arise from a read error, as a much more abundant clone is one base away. Written as DNA, the CDR3 is TGTGCCAGCAGCTCGGGAAGGAGGACAGATACGCAGTATTTT. It specifies CASSSGRRTDTQYF. The rearrangement joins TRBV5-6 to TRBJ2-3; a possible D gene is TRBD2 (5 bases). The V end lost 3 bases, the J end lost 3 bases, and 11 bases lay between the germline ends. This CDR3 has 14 amino acids. The V gene's germline CDR1 is SGHDT and CDR2 YYEEEE.

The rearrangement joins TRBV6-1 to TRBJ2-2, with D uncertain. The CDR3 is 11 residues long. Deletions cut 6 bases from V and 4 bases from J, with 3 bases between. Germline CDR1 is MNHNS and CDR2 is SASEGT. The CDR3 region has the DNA TGTGCCAGCAGAAGCACCGGGGAGCTGTTTTTT. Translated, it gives CASRSTGELFF.

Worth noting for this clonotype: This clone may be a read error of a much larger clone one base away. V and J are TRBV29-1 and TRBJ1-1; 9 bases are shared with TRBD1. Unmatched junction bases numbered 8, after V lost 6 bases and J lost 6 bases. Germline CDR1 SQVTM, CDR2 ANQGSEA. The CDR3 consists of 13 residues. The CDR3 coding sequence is TGCAGCGTCCGTGGACAGGGGTCTCCTGAAGCTTTCTTT. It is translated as CSVRGQGSPEAFF.

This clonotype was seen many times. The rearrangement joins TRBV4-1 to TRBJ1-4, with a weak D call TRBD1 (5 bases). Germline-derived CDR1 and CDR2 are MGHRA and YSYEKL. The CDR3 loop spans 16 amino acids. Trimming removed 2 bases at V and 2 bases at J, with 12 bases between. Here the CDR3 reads CASSQRSGATNEKLFF. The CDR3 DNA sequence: TGCGCCAGCAGCCAAAGGAGCGGGGCGACTAATGAAAAACTGTTTTTT.

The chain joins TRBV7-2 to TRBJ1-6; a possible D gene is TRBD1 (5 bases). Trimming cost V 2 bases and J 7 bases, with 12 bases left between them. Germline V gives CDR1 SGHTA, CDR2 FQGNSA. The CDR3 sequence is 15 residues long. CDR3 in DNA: TGTGCCAGCAGCTTATTTCTCGGGGGGAATTCACCCCTCCACTTT. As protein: CASSLFLGGNSPLHF.

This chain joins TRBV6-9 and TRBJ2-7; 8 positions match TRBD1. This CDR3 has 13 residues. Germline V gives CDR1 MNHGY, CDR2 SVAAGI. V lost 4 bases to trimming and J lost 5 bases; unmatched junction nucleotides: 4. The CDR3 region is CASSLDRGHEQYF. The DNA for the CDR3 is TGTGCCAGCAGTTTAGACAGGGGCCACGAGCAGTACTTC.

The CDR3, as DNA: TGTGCCAGCAGTTACAGCGGCAATGAGCAGTTCTTC. It translates to CASSYSGNEQFF. The V call is TRBV6-5, the J call TRBJ2-1; a possible D gene is TRBD2 (5 bases). The CDR3 extends over 12 amino acids. Trimming took off 2 bases at V and 6 bases at J, with 5 bases between the two ends. Germline CDR1 MNHEY, CDR2 SVGAGI.

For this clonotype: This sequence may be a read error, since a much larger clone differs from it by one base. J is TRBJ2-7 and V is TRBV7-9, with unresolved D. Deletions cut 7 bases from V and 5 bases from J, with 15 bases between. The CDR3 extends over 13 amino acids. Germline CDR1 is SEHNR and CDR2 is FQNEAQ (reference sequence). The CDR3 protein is CASILTPRNEQYF. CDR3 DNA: TGTGCCAGCATCTTGACCCCCCGGAACGAGCAGTACTTC.

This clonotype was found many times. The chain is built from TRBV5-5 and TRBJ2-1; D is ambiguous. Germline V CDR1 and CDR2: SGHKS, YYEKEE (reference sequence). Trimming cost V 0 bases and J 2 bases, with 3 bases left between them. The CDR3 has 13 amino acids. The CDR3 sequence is CASSLEPYNEQFF. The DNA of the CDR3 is TGTGCCAGCAGCTTGGAGCCCTACAATGAGCAGTTCTTC.

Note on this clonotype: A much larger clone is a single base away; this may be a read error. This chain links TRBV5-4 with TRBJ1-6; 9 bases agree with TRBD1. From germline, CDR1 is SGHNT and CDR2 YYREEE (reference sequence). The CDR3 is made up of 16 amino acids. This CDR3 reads CSSSPSGQGNSSPLHF. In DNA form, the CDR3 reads TGTTCCAGCAGCCCTAGCGGACAGGGGAATAGTTCACCCCTCCACTTT.

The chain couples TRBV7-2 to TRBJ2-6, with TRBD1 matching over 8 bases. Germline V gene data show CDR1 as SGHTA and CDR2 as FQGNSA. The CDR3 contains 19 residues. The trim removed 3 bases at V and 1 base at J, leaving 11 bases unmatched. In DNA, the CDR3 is TGTGCCAGCAGCTTCCCCAGGGACAGGAGGGGATCTGGGGCCAACGTCCTGACTTTC. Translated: CASSFPRDRRGSGANVLTF.

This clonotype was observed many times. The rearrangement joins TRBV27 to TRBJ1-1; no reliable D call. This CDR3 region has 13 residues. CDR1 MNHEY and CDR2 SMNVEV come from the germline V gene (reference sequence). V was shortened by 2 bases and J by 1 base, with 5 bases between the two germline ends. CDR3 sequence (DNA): TGTGCCAGCAGTTTAGGGTGGAACACTGAAGCTTTCTTT. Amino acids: CASSLGWNTEAFF.

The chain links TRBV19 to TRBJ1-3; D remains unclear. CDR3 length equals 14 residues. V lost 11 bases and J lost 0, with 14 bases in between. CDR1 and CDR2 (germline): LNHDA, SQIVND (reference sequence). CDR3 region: CAARPTYSGNTIYF. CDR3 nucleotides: TGTGCCGCCCGTCCAACTTACTCTGGAAACACCATATATTTT.

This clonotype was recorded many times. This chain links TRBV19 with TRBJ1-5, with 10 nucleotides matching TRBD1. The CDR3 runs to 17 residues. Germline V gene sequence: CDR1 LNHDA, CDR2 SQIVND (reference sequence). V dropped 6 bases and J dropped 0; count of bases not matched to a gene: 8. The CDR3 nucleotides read TGTGCCAGTAGGCCACGTGACAGGGGGCTTAGCAATCAGCCCCAGCATTTT. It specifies CASRPRDRGLSNQPQHF.

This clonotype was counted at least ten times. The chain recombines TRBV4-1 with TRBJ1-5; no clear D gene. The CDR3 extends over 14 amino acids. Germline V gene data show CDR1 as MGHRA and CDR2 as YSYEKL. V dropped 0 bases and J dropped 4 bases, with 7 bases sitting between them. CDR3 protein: CASSQDLTNQPQHF. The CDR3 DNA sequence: TGCGCCAGCAGCCAAGATCTCACTAATCAGCCCCAGCATTTT.

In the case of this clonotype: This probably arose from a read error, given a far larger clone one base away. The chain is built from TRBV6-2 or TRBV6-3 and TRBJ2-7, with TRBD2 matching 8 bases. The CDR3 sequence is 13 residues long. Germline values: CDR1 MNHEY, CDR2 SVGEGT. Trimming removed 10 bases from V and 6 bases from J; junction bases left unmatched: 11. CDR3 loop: CAIQAGEIVEQYF. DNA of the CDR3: TGTGCCATCCAAGCGGGAGAAATTGTCGAGCAGTACTTC.

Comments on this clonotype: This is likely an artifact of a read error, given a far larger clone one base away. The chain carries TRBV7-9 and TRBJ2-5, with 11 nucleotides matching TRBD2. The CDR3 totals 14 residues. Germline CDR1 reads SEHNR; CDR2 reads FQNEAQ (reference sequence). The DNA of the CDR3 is TGTGCCAGCAGCTTAGTAGCGGGAGGGGAGACCCATTACTTC. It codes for CASSLVAGGETHYF.

The CDR3 reads CASSMGQGIVETQYF. DNA for the CDR3: TGTGCCAGCAGCATGGGACAGGGCATTGTCGAGACCCAGTACTTC. V usage is TRBV7-2 and J usage is TRBJ2-5; TRBD1 matches at 9 bases. There are 15 residues in the CDR3. The ends lost 5 bases at V and 5 bases at J; junction bases unmatched: 9. In germline, CDR1 is SGHTA, CDR2 FQGNSA.

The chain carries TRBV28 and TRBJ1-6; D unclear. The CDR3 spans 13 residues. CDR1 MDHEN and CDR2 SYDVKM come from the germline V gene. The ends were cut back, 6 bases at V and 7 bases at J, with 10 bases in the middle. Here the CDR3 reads CASSPVGNSPLHF. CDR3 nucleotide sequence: TGTGCCAGCAGCCCTGTGGGGAATTCACCCCTCCACTTT.

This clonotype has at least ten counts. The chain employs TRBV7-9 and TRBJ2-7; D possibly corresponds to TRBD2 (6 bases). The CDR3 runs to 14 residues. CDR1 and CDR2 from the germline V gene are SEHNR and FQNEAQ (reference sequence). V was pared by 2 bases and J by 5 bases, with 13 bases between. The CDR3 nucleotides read TGTGCCAGCAGCTTATTTGCGGGATGGGACGAGCAGTACTTC. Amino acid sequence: CASSLFAGWDEQYF.